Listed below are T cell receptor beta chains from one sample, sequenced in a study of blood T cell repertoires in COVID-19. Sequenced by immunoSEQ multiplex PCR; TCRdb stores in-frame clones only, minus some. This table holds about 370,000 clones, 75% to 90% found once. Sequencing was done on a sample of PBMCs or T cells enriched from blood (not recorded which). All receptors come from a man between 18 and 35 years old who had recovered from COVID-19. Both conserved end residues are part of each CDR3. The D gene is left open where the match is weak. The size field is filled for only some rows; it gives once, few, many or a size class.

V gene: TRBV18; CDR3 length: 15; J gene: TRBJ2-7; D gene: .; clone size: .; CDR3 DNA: TGTGCCAGCTCACCGCCCGCTAGCCGGGTCTACGAGCAGTACTTC; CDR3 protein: CASSPPASRVYEQYF
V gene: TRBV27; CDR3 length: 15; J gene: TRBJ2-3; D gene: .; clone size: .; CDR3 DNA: TGTGCCAGCAGTTTAGGCTCCAGGGTACCAGATACGCAGTATTTT; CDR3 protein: CASSLGSRVPDTQYF
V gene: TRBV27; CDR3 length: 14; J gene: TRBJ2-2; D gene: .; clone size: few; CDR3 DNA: TGTGCCAGCAGTCTCCGACGAGGCGCCGGGGAGCTGTTTTTT; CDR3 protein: CASSLRRGAGELFF
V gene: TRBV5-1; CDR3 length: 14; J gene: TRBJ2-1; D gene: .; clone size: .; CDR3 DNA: TGCGCCAGCAGCTTACAGGGAACCTACAATGAGCAGTTCTTC; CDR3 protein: CASSLQGTYNEQFF
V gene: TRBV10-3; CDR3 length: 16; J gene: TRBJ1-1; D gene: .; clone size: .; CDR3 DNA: TGTGCCATCAGTGGACTCGGCGGTGGAGAGAACACTGAAGCTTTCTTT; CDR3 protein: CAISGLGGGENTEAFF
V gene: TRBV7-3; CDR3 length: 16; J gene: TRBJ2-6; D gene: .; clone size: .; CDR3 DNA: TGTGCCAGCAGCCTTATAGGAGGGCGGACGGCCAACGTCCTGACTTTC; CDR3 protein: CASSLIGGRTANVLTF
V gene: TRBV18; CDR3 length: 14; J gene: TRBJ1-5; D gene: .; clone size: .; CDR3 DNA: TGTGCCAGCTCCGAGGGTGTTAGCAATCAGCCCCAGCATTTT; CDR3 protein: CASSEGVSNQPQHF
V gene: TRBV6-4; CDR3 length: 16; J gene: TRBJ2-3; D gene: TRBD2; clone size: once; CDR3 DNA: TGTGCCAGCAGTGACTCACGGGGACTAGGTACAGATACGCAGTATTTT; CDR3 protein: CASSDSRGLGTDTQYF
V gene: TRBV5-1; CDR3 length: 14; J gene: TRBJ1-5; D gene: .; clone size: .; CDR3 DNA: TGCGCCAGCAGCTTGGCCGGAGAAAATCAGCCCCAGCATTTT; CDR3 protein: CASSLAGENQPQHF
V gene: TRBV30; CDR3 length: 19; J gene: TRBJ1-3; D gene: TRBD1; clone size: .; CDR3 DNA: TGTGCCTGGAGCGTGGTCGGGACAGGGGGCACCGGGGCTGGAAACACCATATATTTT; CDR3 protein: CAWSVVGTGGTGAGNTIYF
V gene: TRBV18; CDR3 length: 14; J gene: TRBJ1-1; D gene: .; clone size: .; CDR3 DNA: TGTGCCAGCTCACTCTCAGGGCCGAACACTGAAGCTTTCTTT; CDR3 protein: CASSLSGPNTEAFF
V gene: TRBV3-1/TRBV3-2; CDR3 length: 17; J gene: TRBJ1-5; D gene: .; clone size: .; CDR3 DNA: TGTGCCAGCAGCCAAGGGTCGCCGGTCTATACCAATCAGCCCCAGCATTTT; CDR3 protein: CASSQGSPVYTNQPQHF
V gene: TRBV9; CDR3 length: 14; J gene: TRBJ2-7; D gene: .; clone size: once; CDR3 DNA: TGTGCCAGCAGCGTAGCGACTTCCGGATACGAGCAGTACTTC; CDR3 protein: CASSVATSGYEQYF
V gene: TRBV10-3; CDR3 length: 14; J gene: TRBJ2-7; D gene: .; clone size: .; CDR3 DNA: TGTGCCATCAGTGAGTCAACAGGGTTCTACGAGCAGTACTTC; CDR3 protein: CAISESTGFYEQYF
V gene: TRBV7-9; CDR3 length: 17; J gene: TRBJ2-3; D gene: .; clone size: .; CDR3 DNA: TGTGCCAGCAGCTTATCCGTGTCGACAGCCCCCACAGATACGCAGTATTTT; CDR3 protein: CASSLSVSTAPTDTQYF
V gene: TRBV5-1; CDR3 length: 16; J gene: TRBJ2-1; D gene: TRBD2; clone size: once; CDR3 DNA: TGCGCCAGCAGCTTAAGTTCGGGGGGAATCTACAATGAGCAGTTCTTC; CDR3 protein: CASSLSSGGIYNEQFF